This entry lists 13 T cell receptor beta chains sequenced from one sample in a study of T-cell memory formation after mild COVID-19. TCRdb recomputed calls from the 5' RACE reads with MiXCR, one row per CDR3 protein. Among approximately 350,000 distinct CDR3 sequences, around 30% were seen once, and the ten largest hold approximately 13%. Source material: PBMCs or a T cell subset sorted from them (not recorded which). The receptors derive from an adult woman who had mild COVID-19 (a few samples of this study predate the infection). Cell type and time point are not known.

CDR3: CASSQEPGQLNTEAFF. In DNA form, the CDR3 reads TGTGCCAGCAGCCAAGAACCGGGACAGTTGAACACTGAAGCTTTCTTT. This chain links TRBV4-2 with TRBJ1-1; 7 nucleotides agree with TRBD1. Germline CDR1 reads LGHNA; CDR2 reads YNFKEQ. V lost 0 bases, J lost 0 bases, and 4 bases stayed unmatched. The CDR3 loop spans 16 amino acids.

This clonotype occurred a few times. The gene calls are TRBV6-5 and TRBJ2-1; D unresolved. The germline CDR1 and CDR2 sequences are MNHEY and SVGAGI. This CDR3 is built from 16 residues. V gave up 2 bases and J gave up 8 bases, with 19 bases separating them. The chain's CDR3 is CASSYEVPTNSDEQFF. In nucleotides, the CDR3 is TGTGCCAGCAGTTACGAGGTGCCAACCAATTCCGATGAGCAGTTCTTC.

The chain employs TRBV24-1 and TRBJ1-5, with D unclear. The CDR3 is 15 amino acids. V lost 3 bases, J lost 0 bases, and 8 bases lay in between. Looked up from germline, CDR1 is KGHDR and CDR2 is SFDVKD. CDR3 loop: CATSDRRNSNQPQHF. The DNA for the CDR3 is TGTGCCACCAGTGATCGCCGGAATAGCAATCAGCCCCAGCATTTT.

The chain joins TRBV5-1 to TRBJ2-7, with D perhaps TRBD2 (5 bases). Germline assignment: CDR1 SGHRS and CDR2 YFSETQ. V was clipped by 6 bases and J by 0 bases, with 13 bases between them. The CDR3 length is 14 residues. In nucleotides, the CDR3 is TGCGCCAGCACCAAAGAGGGCAGCTCCTACGAGCAGTACTTC. Protein: CASTKEGSSYEQYF.

This clonotype has just a few counts. This chain uses TRBV9 with TRBJ2-7; D possibly corresponds to TRBD2 (6 bases). Germline lookup yields CDR1 SGDLS and CDR2 YYNGEE. This CDR3 region has 13 residues. Trimming stripped 2 bases from V and 6 bases from J, with 12 bases between. CDR3 in DNA: TGTGCCAGCAGCGTCGGGGGTTCCGGCGAGCAGTACTTC. Its protein product is CASSVGGSGEQYF.

The chain carries TRBV19 and TRBJ1-6; 9 bases are shared with TRBD1. The CDR3 is 15 amino acids. CDR1 and CDR2 from the germline V gene are LNHDA and SQIVND (reference sequence). The V and J ends lost 6 bases and 10 bases, in that order; junction bases with no gene match: 10. The CDR3 here is CASSPGTGLNSPLHF. The DNA of the CDR3 is TGTGCCAGTAGCCCCGGGACAGGGTTAAACTCACCCCTCCACTTT.

This chain uses TRBV18 with TRBJ1-1; no firm D call. The CDR3 is 14 amino acids. Germline V gene sequence: CDR1 KGHSH, CDR2 LQKENI. With 3 bases removed from V and 1 base from J, the gap between germline ends came to 9 bases. CDR3 bases: TGTGCCAGCTCACCGATTGGTACGAACACTGAAGCTTTCTTT. It specifies CASSPIGTNTEAFF.

This clonotype has a handful of counts. The chain recombines TRBV10-3 with TRBJ2-7, with TRBD1 identical over 7 bases. The CDR3 runs 12 residues. Germline CDR1 ENHRY, CDR2 SYGVKD. Trimming removed 11 bases from V and 5 bases from J; junction bases left unmatched: 9. CDR3 amino acids: CASAGTEDEQYF. In DNA form, the CDR3 reads TGTGCCTCCGCCGGGACAGAGGACGAGCAGTACTTC.

The chain carries TRBV24-1 and TRBJ2-1; D not certain. CDR1 and CDR2 (germline): KGHDR, SFDVKD. Trimming cost V 4 bases and J 3 bases, with 12 bases left between them. This CDR3 is 15 amino acids long. The CDR3 DNA sequence: TGTGCCACCAGTGAAGGCACTACCGTCTACAATGAGCAGTTCTTC. This codes for CATSEGTTVYNEQFF.

The chain links TRBV20-1 to TRBJ2-1; maybe TRBD2 (6 bases). Trimming cost V 0 bases and J 2 bases, with 14 bases left between them. This CDR3 region has 16 residues. From germline, CDR1 is DFQATT and CDR2 SNEGSKA (reference sequence). The CDR3 region has the DNA TGCAGTGCTAGAGACCCCGGGACTCCCACCTACAATGAGCAGTTCTTC. Translation gives CSARDPGTPTYNEQFF.

Details on this clonotype: Relative to the germline gene, one junction end is altered; a read error may explain this. The rearrangement joins TRBV12-3 or TRBV12-4 to TRBJ1-6, with D maybe TRBD1 (5 bases). The CDR3 has 14 residues. The CDR3 here is CASSLGQYNSPLHF. As DNA, the CDR3 is TGTGCCAGCAGTTTGGGGCAGTATAATTCGCCCCTCCACTTT.

This chain links TRBV25-1 with TRBJ2-5; maybe TRBD1 (6 bases). The CDR3 contains 17 residues. Germline V gene lookup returns CDR1 MGHDK and CDR2 SYGVNS. The V and J ends lost 3 bases and 0 bases respectively, with 17 bases between them. CDR3 in DNA: TGTGCCAGCAGTGAGCACGGTACCGGACAGTACCAAGAGACCCAGTACTTC. Amino acid sequence: CASSEHGTGQYQETQYF.

In this sample, this clonotype turned up a few times. CDR3 amino acids: CASGLRVLYEQYF. The CDR3 DNA reads as TGTGCCAGCGGACTGAGGGTTCTCTACGAGCAGTACTTC. The V call is TRBV5-6, the J call TRBJ2-7; possibly TRBD2 for D (5 bases). CDR3 length: 13 amino acids. Germline V CDR1 and CDR2: SGHDT, YYEEEE. Trimming removed 7 bases at V and 3 bases at J, with 14 bases between.